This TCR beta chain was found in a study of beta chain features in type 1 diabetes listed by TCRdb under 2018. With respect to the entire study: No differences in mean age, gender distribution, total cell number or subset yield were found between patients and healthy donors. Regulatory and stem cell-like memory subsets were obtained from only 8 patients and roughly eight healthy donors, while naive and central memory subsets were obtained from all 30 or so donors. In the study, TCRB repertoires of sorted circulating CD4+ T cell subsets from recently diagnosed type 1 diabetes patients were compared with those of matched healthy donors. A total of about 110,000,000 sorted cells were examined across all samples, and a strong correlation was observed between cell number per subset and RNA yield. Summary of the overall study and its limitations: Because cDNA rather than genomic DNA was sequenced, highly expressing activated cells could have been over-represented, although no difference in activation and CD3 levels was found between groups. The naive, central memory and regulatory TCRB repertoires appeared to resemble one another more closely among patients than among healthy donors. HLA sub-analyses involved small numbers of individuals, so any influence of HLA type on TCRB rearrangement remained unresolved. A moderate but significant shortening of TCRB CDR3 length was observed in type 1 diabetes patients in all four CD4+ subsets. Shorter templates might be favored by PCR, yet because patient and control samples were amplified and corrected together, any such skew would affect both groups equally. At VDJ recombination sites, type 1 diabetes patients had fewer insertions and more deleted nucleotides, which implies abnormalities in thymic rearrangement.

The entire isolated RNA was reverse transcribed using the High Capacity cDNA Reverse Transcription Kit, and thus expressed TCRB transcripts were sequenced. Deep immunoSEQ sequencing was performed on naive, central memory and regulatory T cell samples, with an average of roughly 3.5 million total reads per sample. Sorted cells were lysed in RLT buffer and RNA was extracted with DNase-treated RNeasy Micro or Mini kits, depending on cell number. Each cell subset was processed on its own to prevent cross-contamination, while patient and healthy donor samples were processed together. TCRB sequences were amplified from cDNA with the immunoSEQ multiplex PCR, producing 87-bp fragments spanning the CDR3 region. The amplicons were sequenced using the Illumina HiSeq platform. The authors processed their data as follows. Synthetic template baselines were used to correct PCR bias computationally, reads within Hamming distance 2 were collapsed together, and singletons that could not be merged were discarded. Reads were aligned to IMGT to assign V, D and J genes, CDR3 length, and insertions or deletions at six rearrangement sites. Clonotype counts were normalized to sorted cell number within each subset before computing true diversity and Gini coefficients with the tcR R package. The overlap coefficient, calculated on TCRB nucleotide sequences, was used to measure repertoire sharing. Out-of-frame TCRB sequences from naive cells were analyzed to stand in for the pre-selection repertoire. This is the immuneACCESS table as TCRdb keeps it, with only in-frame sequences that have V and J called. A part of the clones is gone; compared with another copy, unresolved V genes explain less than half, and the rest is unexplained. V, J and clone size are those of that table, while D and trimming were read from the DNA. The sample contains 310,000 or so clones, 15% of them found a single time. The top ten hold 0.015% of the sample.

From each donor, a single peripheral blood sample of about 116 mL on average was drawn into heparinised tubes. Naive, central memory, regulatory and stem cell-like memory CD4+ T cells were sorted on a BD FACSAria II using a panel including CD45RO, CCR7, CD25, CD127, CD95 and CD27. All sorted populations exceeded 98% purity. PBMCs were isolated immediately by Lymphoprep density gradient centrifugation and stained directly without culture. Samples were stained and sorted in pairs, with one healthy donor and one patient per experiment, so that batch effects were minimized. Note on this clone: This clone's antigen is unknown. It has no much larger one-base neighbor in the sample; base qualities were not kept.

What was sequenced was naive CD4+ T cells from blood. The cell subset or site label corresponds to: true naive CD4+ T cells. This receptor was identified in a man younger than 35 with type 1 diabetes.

The CDR3 protein sequence reads: CASSVSRGAGNTIYF. The nucleotides read TGTGCCAGCAGCGTATCCAGGGGTGCTGGAAACACCATATATTTT. The chain was built from TRBV9 and TRBJ1-3; the D segment could be TRBD1, given 6 matching bases. CDR1 and CDR2, looked up from the germline V gene, are SGDLS and YYNGEE. The CDR3 runs 15 residues from the cysteine to the phenylalanine. Solely the CDR3 DNA is kept, with 45 bases framed from the first base. Trimming costs V 1 base and J 2 bases, and their ends lie 10 bases apart. Extended through the reference TRBV9 and TRBJ1-3 proteins, this CDR3 yields the full variable domain: DSGVTQTPKHLITATGQRVTLRCSPRSGDLSVYWYQQSLDQGLQFLIQYYNGEERAKGNILERFSAQQFPDLHSELNLSSLELGDSALYFCASSVSRGAGNTIYFGEGSWLTVV.